This TCR beta chain emerged from a study of T cells in Graves' hyperthyroidism and ophthalmopathy. Per the germline V gene, CDR1 is MNHEY and CDR2 is SVGEGT. Trimming stripped 6 bases from V and 3 bases from J, with 12 bases between. The CDR3 consists of 14 residues. TCR beta CDR3 sequences were amplified from RNA transcripts. The HTBI primer set served for first-round RT-PCR of the TCR CDR3. MiXCR was run by TCRdb on the multiplex PCR reads, yielding one entry per CDR3 protein. This sample has around 420,000 distinct CDR3 sequences, with around 16% found just once. In this sample, this clonotype turned up a few times.

The sequenced material came from blood. The chain carries TRBV6-2 or TRBV6-3 and TRBJ2-4; unclear D gene. The source is a woman in her late teens or twenties with Graves' hyperthyroidism. Here the CDR3 DNA reads TGTGCCAGCAGGGCTGGGTACGACAAAAACATTCAGTACTTC. Amino acid sequence: CASRAGYDKNIQYF.